This TCR beta chain was captured in a study of blood T cell repertoires in COVID-19. Overall study: Acute-phase and convalescent COVID-19 samples originated in the United States, Italy and Spain. T cells, B-cell-depleted T cells, or PBMCs provided the cDNA or gDNA that served as material.

In the study's own analysis: Amplification of reference gene primers was used by the study to estimate nucleated cell counts. Sequenced by immunoSEQ multiplex PCR; TCRdb stores in-frame clones only, minus some. V, J and clone size are taken as reported in that table, and D and trimming were inferred from the DNA itself. The table lists roughly 120,000 clones, over 70% of them singletons. With 2 bases clipped from V and 2 bases from J, the junction kept 1 base outside the gene matches. The CDR3 contains 15 residues. Germline lookup yields CDR1 SNHLY and CDR2 FYNNEI. The chain carries TRBV2 and TRBJ1-5; 9 nucleotides match TRBD1. The material sequenced was peripheral blood. This TCR came from a human donor in a cohort sampled during active or convalescent COVID-19. CDR3 sequence (DNA): TGTGCCAGCAGTGAATGGACAGGGGGCAATCAGCCCCAGCATTTT. This encodes CASSEWTGGNQPQHF. Full variable domain (missing parts from reference TRBV2 and TRBJ1-5): EPEVTQTPSHQVTQMGQEVILRCVPISNHLYFYWYRQILGQKVEFLVSFYNNEISEKSEIFDDQFSVERPDGSNFTLKIRSTKLEDSAMYFCASSEWTGGNQPQHFGDGTRLSIL.